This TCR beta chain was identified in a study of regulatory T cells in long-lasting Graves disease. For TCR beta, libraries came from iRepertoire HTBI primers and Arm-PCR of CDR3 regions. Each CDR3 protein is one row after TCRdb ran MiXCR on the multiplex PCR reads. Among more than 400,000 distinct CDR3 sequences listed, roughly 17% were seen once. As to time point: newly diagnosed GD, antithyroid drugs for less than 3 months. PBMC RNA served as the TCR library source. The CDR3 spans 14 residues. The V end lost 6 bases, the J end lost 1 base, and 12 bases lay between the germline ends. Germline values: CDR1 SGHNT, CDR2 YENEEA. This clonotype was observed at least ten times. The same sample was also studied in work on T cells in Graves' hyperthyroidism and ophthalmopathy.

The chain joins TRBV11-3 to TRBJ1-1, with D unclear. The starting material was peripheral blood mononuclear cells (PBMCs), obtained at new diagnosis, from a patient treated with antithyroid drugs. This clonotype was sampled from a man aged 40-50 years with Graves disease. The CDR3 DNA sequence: TGTGCCAGCAGTTTCGGACGGTCGAACACTGAAGCTTTCTTT. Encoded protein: CASSFGRSNTEAFF. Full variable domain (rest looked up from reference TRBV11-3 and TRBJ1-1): EAGVVQSPRYKIIEKKQPVAFWCNPISGHNTLYWYLQNLGQGPELLIRYENEEAVDDSQLPKDRFSAERLKGVDSTLKIQPAELGDSAVYLCASSFGRSNTEAFFGQGTRLTVV.